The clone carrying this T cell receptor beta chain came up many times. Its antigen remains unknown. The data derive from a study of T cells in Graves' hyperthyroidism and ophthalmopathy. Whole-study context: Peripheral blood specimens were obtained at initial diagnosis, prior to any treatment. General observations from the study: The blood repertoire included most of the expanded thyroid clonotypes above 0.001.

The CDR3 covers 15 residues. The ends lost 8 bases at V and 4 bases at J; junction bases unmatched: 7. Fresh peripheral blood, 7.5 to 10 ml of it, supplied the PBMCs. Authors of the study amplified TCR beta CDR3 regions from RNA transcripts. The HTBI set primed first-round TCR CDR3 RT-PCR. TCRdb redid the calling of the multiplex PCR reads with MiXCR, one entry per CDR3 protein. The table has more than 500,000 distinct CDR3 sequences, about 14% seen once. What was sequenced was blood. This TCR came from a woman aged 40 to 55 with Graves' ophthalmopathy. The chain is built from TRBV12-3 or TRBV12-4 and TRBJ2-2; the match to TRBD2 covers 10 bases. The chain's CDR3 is CASGSSGRATGELFF. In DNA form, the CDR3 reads TGTGCCAGCGGGTCCAGCGGGAGGGCCACCGGGGAGCTGTTTTTT.